This T cell receptor beta chain is from a study of T cells after yellow fever vaccination. Study-level background: It was SMART-Seq v4 Ultra Low Input that prepared the fractions with low cell numbers. Study-wide results and limits: The secondary T-cell response peaked on day 5, not day 15, but was weaker. Re-detected after boosting: most primary clones, 96% of CD4 and 80% to 90% of CD8.

Using its own MiXCR run on the 5' RACE reads, TCRdb lists one record per CDR3 protein. The sample shows some 560,000 distinct CDR3 sequences, 15% to 20% of them seen only once. Trimming removed 0 bases from V and 6 bases from J; junction bases left unmatched: 8. Germline-derived CDR1 and CDR2 are LGHNA and YSLEER. CDR3 size: 17 residues. With respect to this clonotype: What it binds is not known.

This sequence was found in a man aged 25-45 years who received the YFV17D yellow fever vaccine. Specimen: PBMCs, collected 15 days after the yellow fever booster vaccination. The V gene is TRBV4-3, the J gene TRBJ2-3; 11 bases agree with TRBD2. CDR3 amino acids: CASSQEGSGRDMDTQYF. The CDR3 DNA follows: TGCGCCAGCAGCCAAGAGGGTAGCGGGAGGGACATGGATACGCAGTATTTT.